Following are 13 T cell receptor beta chains from one sample sequenced in a study of T cell responses to AZD1222 COVID-19 vaccine. Produced via immunoSEQ multiplex PCR; TCRdb's table is partial and in-frame only. The sample contains roughly 150,000 clones, under 95% of which appear only once. Material: peripheral blood, obtained on day 0 of AZD1222 vaccination. The receptors were gathered from an adult in good health.

The CDR3 loop reads CASSPGRTTLVYQPQHF. DNA of the CDR3: TGTGCCAGCAGTCCTGGCAGGACCACGCTGGTGTATCAGCCCCAGCATTTT. The chain is built from TRBV27 and TRBJ1-5; D call uncertain. V lost 5 bases to trimming and J lost 5 bases, with 22 bases between them. Germline values: CDR1 MNHEY, CDR2 SMNVEV (reference sequence). The CDR3 contains 17 residues.

The chain combines TRBV7-3 with TRBJ1-5; D is ambiguous. V was trimmed by 0 bases and J by 3 bases, leaving 3 bases between them. The germline V gene encodes CDR1 SGHTA and CDR2 FQGTGA. The CDR3 has 13 residues. The CDR3 sequence: CASSLTHNQPQHF. The CDR3 nucleotides read TGTGCCAGCAGCTTAACTCACAATCAGCCCCAGCATTTT. The variable domain in full, with the rest retrieved from reference TRBV7-3 and TRBJ1-5, is GAGVSQTPSNKVTEKGKYVELRCDPISGHTALYWYRQSLGQGPEFLIYFQGTGAADDSGLPNDRFFAVRPEGSVSTLKIQRTERGDSAVYLCASSLTHNQPQHFGDGTRLSIL.

The chain employs TRBV24-1 and TRBJ2-3; no reliable D call. Trimming removed 6 bases from V and 4 bases from J, with 10 bases in between. The germline gives CDR1 KGHDR, CDR2 SFDVKD. This CDR3 has 13 residues. Written as DNA, the CDR3 is TGTGCCACCAGTTTTCCCCCGCCAGATACGCAGTATTTT. Its protein is CATSFPPPDTQYF.

V gene TRBV10-3 combines with J gene TRBJ2-1, with 9 bases that match TRBD1. Per the germline V gene, CDR1 is ENHRY and CDR2 is SYGVKD. The length of the CDR3 is 15 residues. V was pared by 8 bases and J by 1 base, with 6 bases of the junction left unmatched. The CDR3 region is CAISSGTGSYNEQFF. The CDR3 DNA follows: TGTGCCATCTCGTCCGGGACAGGGTCCTACAATGAGCAGTTCTTC.

The J gene is TRBJ2-1, the V gene TRBV29-1; TRBD1 might be the D (5 bases). Germline V gene lookup returns CDR1 SQVTM and CDR2 ANQGSEA. The V end lost 0 bases, the J end lost 5 bases, and 11 bases lay between the germline ends. The CDR3 is made up of 14 amino acids. The CDR3 region is CSVEDRTPNNEQFF. The DNA of the CDR3 is TGCAGCGTTGAAGACAGGACACCTAACAATGAGCAGTTCTTC.

This clone was seen just once. The rearrangement joins TRBV6-2 or TRBV6-3 to TRBJ2-1; D is perhaps TRBD1 or TRBD2 (5 bases each). This CDR3 comprises 15 residues. Trimming took off 4 bases at V and 9 bases at J, with 19 bases between the two ends. CDR1 is MNHEY, CDR2 SVGEGT, per germline. In nucleotides, the CDR3 is TGTGCCAGCAGTTTCGGGACGTCGGGGTCTGTTGAGCAGTTCTTC. It encodes CASSFGTSGSVEQFF.

This clone has just a few counts. V gene TRBV14 combines with J gene TRBJ2-5, with D possibly matching TRBD1 (6 bases). With 5 bases removed from V and 7 bases from J, the gap between germline ends came to 14 bases. CDR1 and CDR2 from the germline V gene are SGHDN and FVKESK. The CDR3 runs to 13 residues. Here the CDR3 reads CASSSGARGTQYF. The CDR3 DNA is TGTGCCAGCAGCTCCGGGGCCAGGGGGACCCAGTACTTC.

The chain is built from TRBV13 and TRBJ2-7; 7 bases match TRBD1. Germline CDR1 and CDR2: PRHDT and FYEKMQ (reference sequence). The CDR3 length is 15 residues. J gave up 3 bases and V 5 bases, and 10 bases lay outside the gene matches. CDR3 nucleotides: TGTGCCAGCAGCGCCCGACAGGGAAAGGGCTACGAGCAGTACTTC. The encoded protein is CASSARQGKGYEQYF.

This sequence joins TRBV19 and TRBJ2-7, with TRBD1 matching over 8 bases. There are 16 residues in the CDR3. The J segment lost 0 bases and the V segment lost 1 base, leaving 5 bases of the junction unmatched. Germline CDR1 LNHDA, CDR2 SQIVND (reference sequence). CDR3 region: CASSIGTGLTSYEQYF. The CDR3 DNA reads as TGTGCCAGTAGTATAGGGACAGGGCTAACCTCCTACGAGCAGTACTTC.

The chain links TRBV5-6 to TRBJ2-3, with D possibly TRBD2 on 6 matching bases. This CDR3 spans 14 amino acids. Germline V gives CDR1 SGHDT, CDR2 YYEEEE. The V end lost 3 bases, the J end lost 4 bases, and 12 bases lay between the germline ends. CDR3 DNA: TGTGCCAGCAGCTCACTAGCAACAGCAGATACGCAGTATTTT. Its protein is CASSSLATADTQYF.

The chain combines TRBV6-2 or TRBV6-3 with TRBJ2-7; 11 bases match TRBD2. With 5 bases clipped from V and 3 bases from J, the junction kept 3 bases outside the gene matches. CDR1 is MNHEY, CDR2 SVGEGT, per germline. This CDR3 spans 14 amino acids. Here the CDR3 reads CASSLLAGVYEQYF. CDR3 in DNA: TGTGCCAGCAGTCTACTAGCGGGAGTCTACGAGCAGTACTTC.

The chain couples TRBV7-2 to TRBJ2-5; TRBD2 matches 8 bases. After removal of 0 bases from V and 4 bases from J, the junction contained 4 bases not matched to a gene. The CDR3 consists of 15 residues. The V gene's germline CDR1 is SGHTA and CDR2 FQGNSA. The CDR3 loop is CASSLAGAGVETQYF. The CDR3 coding sequence is TGTGCCAGCAGCTTAGCGGGAGCGGGAGTAGAGACCCAGTACTTC.

The chain links TRBV6-5 to TRBJ2-2; the D is unclear. The V end was cut by 8 bases, the J end by 4 bases, with 17 bases between. CDR3 length: 15 residues. Germline V CDR1 and CDR2: MNHEY, SVGAGI. CDR3 nucleotides: TGTGCCAGCCCTCCCGAGGAACATATCACCGGGGAGCTGTTTTTT. Its translation is CASPPEEHITGELFF.